This T cell receptor (beta chain) was retrieved from a study of identical twins (dated by TCRdb to about 2016). The study in broad terms: To test whether fetal clonotypes persist, the study used deep sequencing on TCR alpha and beta repertoires from monozygotic twins, unrelated adults of various ages, and cord blood. To rule out contamination, replicate twin experiments were performed at different times with different library preparation protocols.

This clonotype was observed a few times. Its binding antigen is unknown. Base qualities are not at hand, and no much larger clone is one base apart. On the study overall, not on this receptor specifically: A weaker excess of twin sharing was found in beta out-of-frame sequences because the signal-to-noise ratio was lowered by fewer shared sequences. Zero-insertion analyses could be partly confounded by invariant T cells such as MAIT and iNKT, although diverse VJ usage argued against such confounding for most clonotypes. Out-of-frame TCR alpha sharing in monozygotic twins was systematically underestimated by recombination models, whereas sharing between unrelated individuals was in agreement with the recombination models. Abundant cord blood beta clonotypes carried fewer insertions; young adult naive repertoires showed a weaker similar trend, while memory repertoires showed none. Because the same donors could not be followed over many years, conclusions were based on cross-sectional statistical analysis. Compared with coincidental sharing between unrelated individuals, out-of-frame TCR alpha sequences shared between twins showed an excess of sequences with low generation probability.

The library came from 5' RACE. The sequencer was an Illumina HiSeq 2000. Template switching added a universal primer binding site, and the final cDNA carried a unique molecular identifier that allowed TCR cDNA molecules to be counted accurately. Specific primers in the conserved constant-segment region were used to synthesize first-strand cDNA for the TCR alpha and beta chains. To control for contamination, every cDNA library was double barcoded, receiving both a SMART-Mk sample barcode and Illumina barcodes. TruSeq adapter sequences along with Illumina sample barcodes were introduced in two successive PCR steps. The Illumina HiSeq platform was used with custom primers to sequence TCR alpha and beta cDNA libraries. The study's own analysis went as follows. Raw reads were processed with MiGEC to extract unique molecular identifiers, and MiXCR was used to determine CDR3 positions. Recombination models were inferred per individual with the repgenHMM and IGoR tools using an EM algorithm. Shared clonotypes were analyzed with the tcR package in R, and sharing was normalized by the product of cloneset sizes. To study raw recombination without the effects of thymic and clonal selection, out-of-frame nonproductive sequences were analyzed. Using fastp trimming at Q25 and MiXCR clonotype assembly, TCRdb reanalyzed the public sequencing data and kept in-frame beta chains. For every CDR3 protein sequence, its rows merge into one entry that carries the most common genes and DNA. None of the V and J calls come from the authors' own analysis; TCRdb made them. Counted in this sample were fewer than 350,000 distinct CDR3 sequences; 6.5% to 9.5% of them appeared once. The ten largest clones add up to around 2.1% of the sample.

Every donor in the study was a healthy Caucasian. Three pairs of female monozygotic twins, all aged roughly 18 to 29 years, were included in the twin cohort. Using Miltenyi CD45RO+ enrichment and human naive T-cell isolation kits, memory (CD45RO+) and naive T cells were isolated from PBMC. V and J lose 5 bases and 12 bases, and a span of 23 bases separates them. CDR1 and CDR2 are drawn from the germline V gene: SGHAT, FQNNGV. CDR3 length: 15 amino acids, cysteine to phenylalanine. The read is trimmed to its CDR3 DNA, 45 bases read in frame from base 1. This sample also appeared in a second study, on yellow fever vaccine responses in identical twins. The second source states: According to the authors, the vaccine-induced T cell response in identical twins seemed to be partly convergent and partly specific to each individual. In identical twins, the study followed T cell clones that responded to the vaccine with precision.

The chain joins TRBV11-2 to TRBJ2-1, with a weak D call of TRBD2 (7 bases match). This clonotype was sampled from a woman aged 18-29 years in good health. The material sequenced was memory (CD45RO+) T cells sorted from blood. Per the publication, the cell subset or site label means: CD45RO+ enriched T cells. The bases are TGTGCCAGCAGCCCCGGGGGGCCCCCGAACGGTAGGCAGTTCTTC. Its product reads: CASSPGGPPNGRQFF.